This TCR beta chain derives from a study of blood T cell repertoires in COVID-19. In the study overall: T cells, B-cell-depleted T cells, or PBMCs provided the cDNA or gDNA that served as material.

The CDR3 has 12 amino acids. The V end lost 1 base, the J end lost 2 bases, and 6 bases lay between the germline ends. CDR1 is SQVTM, CDR2 ANQGSEA, per germline. Sequencing used immunoSEQ multiplex PCR; TCRdb keeps in-frame clones, though not all of them. Of some 140,000 clones in the sample, around 75% were seen once. Sequenced material: peripheral blood. This rearrangement joins TRBV29-1 to TRBJ2-7; the D gene is possibly TRBD2 (6 bases). The source of this sequence is a woman between 65 and 79 years old with COVID-19, enrolled during active disease. CDR3 DNA: TGCAGCGTTGAAGGGGAGGCCTACGAGCAGTACTTC. It specifies CSVEGEAYEQYF.